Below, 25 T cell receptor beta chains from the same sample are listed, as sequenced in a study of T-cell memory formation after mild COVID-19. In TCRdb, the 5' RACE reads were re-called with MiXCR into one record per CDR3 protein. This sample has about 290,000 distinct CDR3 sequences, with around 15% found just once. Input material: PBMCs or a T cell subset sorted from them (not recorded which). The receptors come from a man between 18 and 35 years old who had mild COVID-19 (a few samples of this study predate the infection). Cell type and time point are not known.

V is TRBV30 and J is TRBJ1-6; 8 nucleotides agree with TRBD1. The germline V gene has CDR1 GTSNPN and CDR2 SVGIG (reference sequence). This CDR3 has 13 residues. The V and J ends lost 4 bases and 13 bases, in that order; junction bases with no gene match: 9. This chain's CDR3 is CAWTRQGATPLHF. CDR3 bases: TGTGCCTGGACTCGGCAGGGGGCCACCCCCCTCCACTTT.

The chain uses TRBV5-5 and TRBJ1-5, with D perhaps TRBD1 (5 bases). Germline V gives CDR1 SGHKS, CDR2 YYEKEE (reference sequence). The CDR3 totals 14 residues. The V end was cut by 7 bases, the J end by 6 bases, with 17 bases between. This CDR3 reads CASGASERSQPQHF. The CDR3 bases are TGTGCCAGCGGGGCCTCCGAAAGGAGTCAGCCCCAGCATTTT.

The CDR3 DNA is TGTGCCAGCAGCCCACGGGGGGCCCTCACAGATACGCAGTATTTT. This sequence encodes CASSPRGALTDTQYF. The rearrangement uses TRBV5-5 and TRBJ2-3; weak D call: TRBD2 (7 bases). This CDR3 spans 15 amino acids. V was clipped by 4 bases and J by 2 bases, with 14 bases between them. Germline-derived CDR1 and CDR2 are SGHKS and YYEKEE (reference sequence).

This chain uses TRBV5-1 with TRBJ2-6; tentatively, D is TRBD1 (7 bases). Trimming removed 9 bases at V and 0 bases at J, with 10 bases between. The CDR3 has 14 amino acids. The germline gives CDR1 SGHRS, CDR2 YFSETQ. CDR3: CATRDSSGANVLTF. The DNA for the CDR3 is TGCGCCACGCGGGACAGCTCTGGGGCCAACGTCCTGACTTTC. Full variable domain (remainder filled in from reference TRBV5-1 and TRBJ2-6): KAGVTQTPRYLIKTRGQQVTLSCSPISGHRSVSWYQQTPGQGLQFLFEYFSETQRNKGNFPGRFSGRQFSNSRSEMNVSTLELGDSALYLCATRDSSGANVLTFGAGSRLTVL.

The CDR3 DNA reads as TGTGCCAGCAGCTTGAGACAGGGAAGGGAGACCCAGTACTTC. Translated: CASSLRQGRETQYF. The chain uses TRBV7-9 and TRBJ2-5; TRBD1 aligns across 7 bases. J gave up 5 bases and V 3 bases, and 6 bases lay outside the gene matches. There are 14 residues in the CDR3. Looked up from germline, CDR1 is SEHNR and CDR2 is FQNEAQ (reference sequence).

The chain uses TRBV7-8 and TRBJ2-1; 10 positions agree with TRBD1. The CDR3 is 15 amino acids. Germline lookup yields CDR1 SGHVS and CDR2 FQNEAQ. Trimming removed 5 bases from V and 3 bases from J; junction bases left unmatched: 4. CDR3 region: CASSPDRGLYNEQFF. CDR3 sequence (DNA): TGTGCCAGCAGCCCTGACAGGGGGCTCTACAATGAGCAGTTCTTC.

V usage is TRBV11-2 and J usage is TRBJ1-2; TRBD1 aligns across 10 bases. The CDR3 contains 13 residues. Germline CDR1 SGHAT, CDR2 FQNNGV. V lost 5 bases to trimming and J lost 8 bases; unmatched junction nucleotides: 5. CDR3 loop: CASSGTGVFGYTF. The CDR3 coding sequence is TGTGCCAGCAGCGGGACAGGGGTGTTCGGCTACACCTTC.

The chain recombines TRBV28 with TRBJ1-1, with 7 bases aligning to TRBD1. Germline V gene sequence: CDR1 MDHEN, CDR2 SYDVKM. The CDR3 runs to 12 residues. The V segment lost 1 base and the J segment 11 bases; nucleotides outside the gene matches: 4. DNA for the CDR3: TGTGCCAGCAGTTTATACAGGGGAATGGCTTTCTTT. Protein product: CASSLYRGMAFF.

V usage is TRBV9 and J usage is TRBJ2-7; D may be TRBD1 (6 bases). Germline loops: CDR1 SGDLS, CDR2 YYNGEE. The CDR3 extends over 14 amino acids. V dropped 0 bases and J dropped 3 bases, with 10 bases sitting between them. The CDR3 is CASSVAPDSYEQYV. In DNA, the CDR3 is TGTGCCAGCAGCGTAGCTCCGGACAGCTACGAGCAGTACGTC.

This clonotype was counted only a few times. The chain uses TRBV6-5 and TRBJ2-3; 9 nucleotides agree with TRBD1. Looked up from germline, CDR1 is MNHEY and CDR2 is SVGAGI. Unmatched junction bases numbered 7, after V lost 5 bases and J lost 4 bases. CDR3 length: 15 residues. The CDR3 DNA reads TGTGCCAGCAGTCTACAGGGGGCTAGATCAGATACGCAGTATTTT. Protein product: CASSLQGARSDTQYF.

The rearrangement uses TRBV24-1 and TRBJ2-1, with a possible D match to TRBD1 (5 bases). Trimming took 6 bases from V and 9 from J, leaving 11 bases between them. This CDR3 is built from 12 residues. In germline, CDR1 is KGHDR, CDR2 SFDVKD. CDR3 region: CATSSRGTEQFF. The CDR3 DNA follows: TGTGCCACCAGTTCAAGGGGTACTGAGCAGTTCTTC.

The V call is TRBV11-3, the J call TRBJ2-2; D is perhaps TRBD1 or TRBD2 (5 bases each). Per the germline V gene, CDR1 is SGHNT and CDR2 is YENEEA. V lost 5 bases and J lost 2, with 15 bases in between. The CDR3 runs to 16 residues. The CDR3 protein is CASSGGRSGNTGELFF. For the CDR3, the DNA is TGTGCCAGCAGCGGGGGTCGATCGGGTAACACCGGGGAGCTGTTTTTT.

The CDR3 bases are TGTGCCAGCAGTTACTCGAACCGTTGGGGAGATACGCAGTATTTT. Amino acids: CASSYSNRWGDTQYF. The rearrangement joins TRBV6-5 to TRBJ2-3; no firm D call. In germline, CDR1 is MNHEY, CDR2 SVGAGI. V shed 0 bases and J shed 5 bases, with 12 bases lying between them. CDR3 length: 15 residues.

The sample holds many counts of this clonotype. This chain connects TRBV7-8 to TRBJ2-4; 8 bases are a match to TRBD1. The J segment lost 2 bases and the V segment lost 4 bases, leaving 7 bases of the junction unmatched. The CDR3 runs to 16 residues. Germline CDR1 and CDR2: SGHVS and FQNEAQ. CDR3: CASSYSGGATKNIQYF. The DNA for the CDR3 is TGTGCCAGCAGCTACTCAGGGGGCGCGACCAAAAACATTCAGTACTTC. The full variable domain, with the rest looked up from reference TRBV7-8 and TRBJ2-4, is GAGVSQSPRYKVAKRGQDVALRCDPISGHVSLFWYQQALGQGPEFLTYFQNEAQLDKSGLPSDRFFAERPEGSVSTLKIQRTQQEDSAVYLCASSYSGGATKNIQYFGAGTRLSVL.

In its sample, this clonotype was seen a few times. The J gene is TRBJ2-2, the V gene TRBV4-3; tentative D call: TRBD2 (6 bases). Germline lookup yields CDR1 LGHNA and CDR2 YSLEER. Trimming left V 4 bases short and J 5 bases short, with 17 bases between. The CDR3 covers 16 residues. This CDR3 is CASSPAGTGRTGELFF. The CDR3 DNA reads TGCGCCAGCAGCCCAGCCGGGACGGGGAGGACCGGGGAGCTGTTTTTT.

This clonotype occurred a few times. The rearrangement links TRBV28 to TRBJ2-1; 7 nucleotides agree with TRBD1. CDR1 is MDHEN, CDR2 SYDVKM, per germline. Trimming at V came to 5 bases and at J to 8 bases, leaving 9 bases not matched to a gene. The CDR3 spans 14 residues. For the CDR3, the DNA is TGTGCCAGCAGTACCTACACAGGGGTTGATGAGCAGTTCTTC. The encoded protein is CASSTYTGVDEQFF. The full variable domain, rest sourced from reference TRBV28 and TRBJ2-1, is DVKVTQSSRYLVKRTGEKVFLECVQDMDHENMFWYRQDPGLGLRLIYFSYDVKMKEKGDIPEGYSVSREKKERFSLILESASTNQTSMYLCASSTYTGVDEQFFGPGTRLTVL.

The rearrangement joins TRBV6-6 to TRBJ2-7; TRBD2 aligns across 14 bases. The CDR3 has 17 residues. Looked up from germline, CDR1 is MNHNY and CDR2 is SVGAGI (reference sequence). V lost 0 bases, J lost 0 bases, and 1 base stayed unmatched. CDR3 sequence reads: CASSYSGTSGSSYEQYF. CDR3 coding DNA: TGTGCCAGCAGTTACTCCGGGACTAGCGGGAGCTCCTACGAGCAGTACTTC.

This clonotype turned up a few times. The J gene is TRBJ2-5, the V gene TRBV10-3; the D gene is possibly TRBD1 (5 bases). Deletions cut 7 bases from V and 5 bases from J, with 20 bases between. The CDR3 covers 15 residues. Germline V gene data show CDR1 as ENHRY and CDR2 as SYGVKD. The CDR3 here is CAITLTAPRRETQYF. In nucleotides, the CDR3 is TGTGCCATCACCCTGACAGCCCCCCGACGCGAGACCCAGTACTTC.

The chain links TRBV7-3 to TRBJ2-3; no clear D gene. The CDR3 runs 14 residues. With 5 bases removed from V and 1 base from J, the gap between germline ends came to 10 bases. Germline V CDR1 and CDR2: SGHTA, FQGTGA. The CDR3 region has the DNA TGTGCCAGCAGCCCCCAGTCGGGCACAGATACGCAGTATTTT. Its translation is CASSPQSGTDTQYF.

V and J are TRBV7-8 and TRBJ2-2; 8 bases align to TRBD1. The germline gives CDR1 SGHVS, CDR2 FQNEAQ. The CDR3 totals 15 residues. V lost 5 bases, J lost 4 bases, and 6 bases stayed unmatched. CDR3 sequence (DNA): TGTGCCAGCAGCCCCTGGGACAGGATCACCGGGGAGCTGTTTTTT. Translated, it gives CASSPWDRITGELFF.

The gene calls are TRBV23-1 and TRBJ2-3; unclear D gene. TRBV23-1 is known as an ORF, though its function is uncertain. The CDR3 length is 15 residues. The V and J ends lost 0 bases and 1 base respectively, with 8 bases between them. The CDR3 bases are TGCGCCAGCAGTCAATCCCTGGGCCGCACAGATACGCAGTATTTT. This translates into CASSQSLGRTDTQYF.

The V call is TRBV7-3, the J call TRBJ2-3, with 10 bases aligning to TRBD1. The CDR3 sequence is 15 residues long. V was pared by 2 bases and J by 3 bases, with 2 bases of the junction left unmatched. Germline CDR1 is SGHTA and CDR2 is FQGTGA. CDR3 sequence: CASSLRQGATDTQYF. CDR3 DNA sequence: TGTGCCAGCAGCTTACGACAGGGGGCAACAGATACGCAGTATTTT. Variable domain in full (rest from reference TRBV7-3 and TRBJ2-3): GAGVSQTPSNKVTEKGKYVELRCDPISGHTALYWYRQSLGQGPEFLIYFQGTGAADDSGLPNDRFFAVRPEGSVSTLKIQRTERGDSAVYLCASSLRQGATDTQYFGPGTRLTVL.

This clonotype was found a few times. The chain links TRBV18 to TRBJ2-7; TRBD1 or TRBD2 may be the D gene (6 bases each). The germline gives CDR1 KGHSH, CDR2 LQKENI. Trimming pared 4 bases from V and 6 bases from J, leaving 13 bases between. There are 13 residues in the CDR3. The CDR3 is CASSREGGGEQYV. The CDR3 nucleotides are TGTGCCAGCTCACGGGAAGGGGGAGGCGAGCAGTACGTC.

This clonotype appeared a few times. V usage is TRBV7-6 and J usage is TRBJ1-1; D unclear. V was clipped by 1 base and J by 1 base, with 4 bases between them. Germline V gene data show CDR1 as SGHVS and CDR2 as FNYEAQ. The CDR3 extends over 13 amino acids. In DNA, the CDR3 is TGTGCCAGCAGCTTAGAGTCGAACACTGAAGCTTTCTTT. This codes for CASSLESNTEAFF.

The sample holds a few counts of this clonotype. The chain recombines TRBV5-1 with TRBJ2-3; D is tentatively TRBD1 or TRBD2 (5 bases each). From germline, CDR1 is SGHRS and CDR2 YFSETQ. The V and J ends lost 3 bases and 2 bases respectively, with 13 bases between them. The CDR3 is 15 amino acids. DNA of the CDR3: TGCGCCAGCAGCTCAGACGGGGCCAACACAGATACGCAGTATTTT. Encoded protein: CASSSDGANTDTQYF.